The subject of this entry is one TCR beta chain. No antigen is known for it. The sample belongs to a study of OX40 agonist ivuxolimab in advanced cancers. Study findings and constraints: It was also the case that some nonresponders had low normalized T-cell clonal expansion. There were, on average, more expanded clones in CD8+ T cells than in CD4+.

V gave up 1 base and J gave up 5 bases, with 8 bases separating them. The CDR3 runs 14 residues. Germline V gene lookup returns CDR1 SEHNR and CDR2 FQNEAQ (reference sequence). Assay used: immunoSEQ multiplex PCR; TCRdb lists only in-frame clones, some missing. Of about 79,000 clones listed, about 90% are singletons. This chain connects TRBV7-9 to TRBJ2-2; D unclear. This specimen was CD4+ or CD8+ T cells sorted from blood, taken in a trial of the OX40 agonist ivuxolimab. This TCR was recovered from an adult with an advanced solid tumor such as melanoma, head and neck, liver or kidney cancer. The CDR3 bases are TGTGCCAGCAGCTTAGGGTTTGGGACCGGGGAGCTGTTTTTT. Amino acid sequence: CASSLGFGTGELFF.